A selection of T cell receptor beta chains follows, all from one sample in a study of shared clonotypes between healthy human individuals. Using immunoSEQ multiplex PCR, the repertoire was profiled, and TCRdb retains in-frame clones only, with some absent. The data contain just over 2,000,000 clones, around 96% of them singletons. Sequencing was done on a sample of naive CD8+ T cells sorted from blood. The receptors were sampled from a man between 18 and 29 years old in good health. Both conserved end residues are part of each CDR3. A D gene is named only where the DNA matches it firmly. The size field is filled for only some rows; it gives once, few, many or a size class.

TRBJ1-1 | NA | NA | TRBV27 | TGTGCCAGCAGTAGGGCAGGGTTAGAGTTTGAAGCTTTCTTT | CASSRAGLEFEAFF
TRBJ1-1 | NA | TRBD1 | TRBV19 | TGTGCCAGTAGTCTACGGGACACAGGGGGTGAAGCTTTCTTT | CASSLRDTGGEAFF
TRBJ1-2 | NA | NA | TRBV25-1 | TGTGCCAGCAGTGAATCGGAAACTAACTATGGCTACACCTTC | CASSESETNYGYTF
TRBJ2-2 | NA | NA | TRBV5-4 | TGTGCCAGCAGCTTGGAGCAGGACTCGGACACCGGGGAGCTGTTTTTT | CASSLEQDSDTGELFF
TRBJ1-6 | NA | TRBD1 | TRBV28 | TGTGCCAGCAGTTTAGGCGGGACAGGTCATAATTCACCCCTCCACTTT | CASSLGGTGHNSPLHF
TRBJ2-3 | NA | TRBD2 | TRBV5-4 | TGTGCCAGCAGCTGGGACCCTAGCGGGAATACAGATACGCAGTATTTT | CASSWDPSGNTDTQYF
TRBJ2-5 | NA | TRBD1 | TRBV19 | TGTGCCAGTAGTATGGGGACAGGGGTGGGAGAGACCCAGTACTTC | CASSMGTGVGETQYF
TRBJ2-3 | NA | NA | TRBV6-6 | TGTGCCAGCAGTTACGCCCCGACCGGCACAGATACGCAGTATTTT | CASSYAPTGTDTQYF
TRBJ1-2 | few | NA | TRBV30 | TGTGCCTGGAGTGGCTATGGCTACACCTTC | CAWSGYGYTF
TRBJ2-6 | NA | TRBD2 | TRBV5-6 | TGTGCCAGCAGCCGGGAGGAGTCCGGGGCCAACGTCCTGACTTTC | CASSREESGANVLTF
TRBJ2-2 | NA | NA | TRBV2 | TGTGCCAGCCTCCTAGACACCGGGGAGCTGTTTTTT | CASLLDTGELFF
TRBJ1-6 | NA | TRBD1 | TRBV4-1 | TGCGCCAGCAGCCAAAGGACAGGGAGCAATTCACCCCTCCACTTT | CASSQRTGSNSPLHF
TRBJ2-1 | NA | NA | TRBV19 | TGTGCCAGTAGTCCCTGGGTTACGGACAATGAGCAGTTCTTC | CASSPWVTDNEQFF
TRBJ2-7 | NA | NA | TRBV27 | TGTGCCAGCGGGGTGGGCAAGGCCTACGAGCAGTACTTC | CASGVGKAYEQYF
TRBJ2-4 | NA | TRBD1 | TRBV27 | TGTGCCAGCAGTCAGGGGGCAGGGGCCAAAAACATTCAGTACTTC | CASSQGAGAKNIQYF
TRBJ1-2 | NA | NA | TRBV12-5 | TGTGCTAGTGGTTTGACAACATGGGAATTTGGCTACACCTTC | CASGLTTWEFGYTF
TRBJ2-7 | NA | NA | TRBV18 | TGTGCCAGCTCCCCGCTCCAGGGAATTCACTACGAGCAGTACTTC | CASSPLQGIHYEQYF
TRBJ2-3 | NA | NA | TRBV5-1 | TGCGCCAGCAGCCTGGGAACGGGACCCCTTGGTGGTAGCACAGATACGCAGTATTTT | CASSLGTGPLGGSTDTQYF
TRBJ1-2 | NA | TRBD1 | TRBV27 | TGTGCCAGCAGATCGCCCCAGGGGGCGAGTCGCTACACCTTC | CASRSPQGASRYTF
TRBJ1-5 | NA | NA | TRBV28 | TGTGCCAGCAGGGCCGGGGGAAGCAATCAGCCCCAGCATTTT | CASRAGGSNQPQHF
TRBJ2-5 | NA | NA | TRBV7-6 | TGTGCCAGCAGCCTCCGGACCCCAGAGACCCAGTACTTC | CASSLRTPETQYF
TRBJ2-3 | NA | NA | TRBV6-5 | TGTGCCAGCAGCCCTGAGGTAGGAGATACGCAGTATTTT | CASSPEVGDTQYF
TRBJ1-2 | NA | NA | TRBV27 | TGTGCCAGCAGCCCCATCAGGGGCGGGAATGGCTACACCTTC | CASSPIRGGNGYTF
TRBJ1-3 | NA | NA | TRBV11-2 | TGTGCCAGCAGTACCAAGGACAGTGGAAACACCATATATTTT | CASSTKDSGNTIYF
TRBJ1-1 | NA | NA | TRBV7-9 | TGTGCCAGCAGCTTAGTCCTGATGAACACTGAAGCTTTCTTT | CASSLVLMNTEAFF
TRBJ1-1 | NA | NA | TRBV7-9 | TGTGCCAGCAGCCCTCAGACCCCGGGGACTGAAGCTTTCTTT | CASSPQTPGTEAFF
TRBJ1-2 | NA | NA | TRBV30 | TGTGCCTGGACCTCGGACAGTCCGGGCTACACCTTC | CAWTSDSPGYTF
TRBJ1-1 | NA | NA | TRBV29-1 | TGCAGCGTTGACGACACCAACACTGAAGCTTTCTTT | CSVDDTNTEAFF
TRBJ2-7 | NA | TRBD2 | TRBV7-2 | TGTGCCAGCAGCTTAGCGAGCGGGAATTTAGAGCAGTACTTC | CASSLASGNLEQYF
TRBJ1-1 | NA | NA | TRBV7-9 | TGTGCCAGCAGCGCCCGGCGGACAGCCTCGAACACTGAAGCTTTCTTT | CASSARRTASNTEAFF
TRBJ1-5 | NA | TRBD1 | TRBV27 | TGTGCCAGCAGGGGGACAGACAGCAATCAGCCCCAGCATTTT | CASRGTDSNQPQHF
TRBJ2-7 | NA | TRBD1 | TRBV23-1 | TGCGCCAGCAGTCAAAAGGACAGGATGTTTTGGGAGCAGTACTTC | CASSQKDRMFWEQYF
TRBJ1-1 | NA | NA | TRBV27 | TGTGCCAGCAGTTTAAGTGAAGAATCGACTGAAGCTTTCTTT | CASSLSEESTEAFF
TRBJ2-3 | NA | NA | TRBV4-1 | TGCGCCAGCAGCCAAAGTTTTGACGTGAGCACAGATACGCAGTATTTT | CASSQSFDVSTDTQYF
TRBJ2-7 | NA | TRBD2 | TRBV7-9 | TGTGCCAGCAGCTTTTCAAGACTAGCCCCCTACGAGCAGTACTTC | CASSFSRLAPYEQYF
TRBJ2-2 | NA | TRBD2 | TRBV10-2 | TGCGCCAGCGAAGGACTAGCGGAGAACACCGGGGAGCTGTTTTTT | CASEGLAENTGELFF
TRBJ2-5 | NA | TRBD1 | TRBV28 | TGTGCCAGCAGTTCCCGGGACAGCCCCGAAGAGACCCAGTACTTC | CASSSRDSPEETQYF
TRBJ2-1 | NA | NA | TRBV10-2 | TGCGCCAGCAGCATAGGGGGTGAGCAGTTCTTC | CASSIGGEQFF
TRBJ1-4 | NA | NA | TRBV9 | TGTGCCAGCAGCGTAGGGGCGGCCGATAATGAAAAACTGTTTTTT | CASSVGAADNEKLFF
TRBJ2-3 | NA | NA | TRBV27 | TGTGCCAGCAAGCTGGGCGGCACAGATACGCAGTATTTT | CASKLGGTDTQYF
TRBJ1-4 | NA | NA | TRBV6-5 | TGTGCCAGCAGTGAATCGCACGGGGATGAAAAACTGTTTTTT | CASSESHGDEKLFF
TRBJ2-7 | NA | TRBD2 | TRBV7-9 | TGTGCCAGCAGCCCGGGGACTAGCGGGGGTTCATACGAGCAGTACTTC | CASSPGTSGGSYEQYF
TRBJ2-7 | NA | TRBD1 | TRBV19 | TGTGCCAGTAGTCCAGGGGGCCCTTACGAGCAGTACTTC | CASSPGGPYEQYF
TRBJ2-1 | NA | NA | TRBV15 | TGTGCCACCAGCAGAGTACCGCTCAGTCATGATGAGCAGTTCTTC | CATSRVPLSHDEQFF
TRBJ2-7 | NA | NA | TRBV4-1 | TGCGCCAGCAGCCCTCCGGGGTCCCACGAGCAGTACTTC | CASSPPGSHEQYF
TRBJ2-7 | NA | TRBD2 | TRBV2 | TGTGCCAGCAGTGAAGCGCCCTGGTCGTCGGCGGGAGGTCCCTTCGAGCAGTACTTC | CASSEAPWSSAGGPFEQYF
TRBJ1-3 | once | NA | TRBV2 | TGTGCCAGCAGTGAAGTTGGTTTTAGCTCTGGAAACACCATATATTTT | CASSEVGFSSGNTIYF
TRBJ2-1 | NA | NA | TRBV6-5 | TGTGCCAGCAGTTACGATAGGGGAGATGAGCAGTTCTTC | CASSYDRGDEQFF
TRBJ2-2 | once | TRBD2 | TRBV2 | TGTGCCAGCAGTGATGGACTAGCGGGGCTCACCGGGGAGCTGTTTTTT | CASSDGLAGLTGELFF
TRBJ1-2 | NA | TRBD1 | TRBV10-3 | TGTGCCATCAGTGTATCCAGGAGGGGGCAGGACTATGGCTACACCTTC | CAISVSRRGQDYGYTF
TRBJ2-2 | NA | TRBD2 | TRBV7-6 | TGTGCCAGCAGCCCCGGGGTAGCGGGAGGCCGGACCGGGGAGCTGTTTTTT | CASSPGVAGGRTGELFF
TRBJ2-1 | NA | TRBD2 | TRBV7-9 | TGTGCCAGCACGTTAGGGACTAGCGCCGACAATGAGCAGTTCTTC | CASTLGTSADNEQFF